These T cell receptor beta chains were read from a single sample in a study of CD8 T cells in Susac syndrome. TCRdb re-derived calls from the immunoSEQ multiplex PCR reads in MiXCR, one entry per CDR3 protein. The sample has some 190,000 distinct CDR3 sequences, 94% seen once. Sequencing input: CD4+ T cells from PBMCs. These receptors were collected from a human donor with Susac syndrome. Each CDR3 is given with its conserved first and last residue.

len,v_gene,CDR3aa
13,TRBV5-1,CASSLNSRDTQYF
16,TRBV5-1,CASSMGDRDQGYEQYF
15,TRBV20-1,CSASPTTIPNYGYTF
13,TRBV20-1,CSARPLAGGEQYF
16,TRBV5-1,CASSGGVNGLYNEQFF
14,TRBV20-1,CSALRGATNEKLFF
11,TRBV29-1,CSVVRDTEAFF
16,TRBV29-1,CSVVGTSGDSTDTQYF
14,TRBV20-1,CSARDQRETYGYTF
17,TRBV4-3,CASSLGRYSGSNSPLHF
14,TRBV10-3,CAIRPTDRDGGYTF
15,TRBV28,CASSGRRGVRDIQYF
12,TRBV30,CAWSKGHIEAFF
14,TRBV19,CASSTQGVSGELFF
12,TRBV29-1,CSVRTGVTEAFF
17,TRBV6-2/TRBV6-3,CASSGQGNPSGANVLTF
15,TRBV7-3,CASSLEAGSLGLQYF
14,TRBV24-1,CATSDFQGTDTQYF
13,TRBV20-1,CSARGQGSDIQYF
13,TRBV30,CAWSQGLNTEAFF
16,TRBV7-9,CASSQRPGGASNEQFF
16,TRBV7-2,CASSPEAGQLNQPQHF
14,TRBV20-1,CSATTPATNEKLFF
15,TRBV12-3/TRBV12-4,CASGSGGRSYNEQFF
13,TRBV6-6,CASSERGGYEQYF
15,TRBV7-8,CASTAGGAGKETQYF
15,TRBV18,CASSPSIENTGELFF
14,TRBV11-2,CASRLARENTEAFF
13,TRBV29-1,CSVAGQGNTEAFF
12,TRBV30,CAWLQNEETQYF
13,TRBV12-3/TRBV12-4,CASSFSGTYEQYF
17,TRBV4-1,CASSQALAESSYNEQFF
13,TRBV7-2,CASSEEAGVGYTF
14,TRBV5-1,CASSGGGDTDTQYF
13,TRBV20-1,CSAPVTPNTEAFF
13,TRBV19,CASSIATYNEQFF
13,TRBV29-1,CSVANGGATEAFF
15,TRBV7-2,CASSLPERVTETQYF
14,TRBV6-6,CASSYLAGTDTQYF
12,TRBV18,CASSPSGDGYTF
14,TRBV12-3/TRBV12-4,CASRFTGAGTEAFF
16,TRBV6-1,CASSETTSLSTDTQYF
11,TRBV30,CAWALANVLTF